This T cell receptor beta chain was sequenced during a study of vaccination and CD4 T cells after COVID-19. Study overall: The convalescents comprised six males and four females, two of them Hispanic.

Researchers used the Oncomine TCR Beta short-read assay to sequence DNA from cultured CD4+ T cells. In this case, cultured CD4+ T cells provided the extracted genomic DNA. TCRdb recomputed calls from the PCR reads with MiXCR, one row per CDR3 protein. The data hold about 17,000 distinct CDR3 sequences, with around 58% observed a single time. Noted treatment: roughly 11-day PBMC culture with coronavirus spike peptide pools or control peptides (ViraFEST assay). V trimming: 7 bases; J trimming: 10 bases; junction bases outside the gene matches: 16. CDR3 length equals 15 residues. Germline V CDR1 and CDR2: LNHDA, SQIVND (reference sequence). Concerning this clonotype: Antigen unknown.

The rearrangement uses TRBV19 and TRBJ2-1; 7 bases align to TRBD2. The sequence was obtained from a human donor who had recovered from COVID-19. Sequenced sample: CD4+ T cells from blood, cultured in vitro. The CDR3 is CASTKGSSGAWEQFF. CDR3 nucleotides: TGTGCCAGTACCAAGGGCTCCAGCGGGGCCTGGGAGCAGTTCTTC.